The clone carrying this T cell receptor (beta chain) was detected many times. The V and J ends lost 5 bases and 3 bases respectively, with 18 bases between them. CDR1 SGHTA and CDR2 FQGNSA come from the germline V gene. The CDR3 totals 16 residues. This sample was included in a study of T-cell reconstitution after alpha-beta-depleted transplantation in children. This sample's TCRbeta library carried unique molecular identifier barcodes. TCRdb re-called the PCR reads through MiXCR, storing one row per CDR3 protein. Among fewer than 120,000 distinct CDR3 sequences listed, approximately 10% were seen once.

The sequencing used PBMCs from the stem cell graft donor, collected from the stem cell graft. The receptor was derived from a human donor who donated a stem cell graft to a child with acute lymphoblastic leukemia. This rearrangement joins TRBV7-2 to TRBJ2-3, with a weak D call TRBD1 (5 bases). This CDR3 is CASSRADRGLTDTQYF. DNA of the CDR3: TGTGCCAGCAGCCGCGCCGATAGGGGCCTAACAGATACGCAGTATTTT.